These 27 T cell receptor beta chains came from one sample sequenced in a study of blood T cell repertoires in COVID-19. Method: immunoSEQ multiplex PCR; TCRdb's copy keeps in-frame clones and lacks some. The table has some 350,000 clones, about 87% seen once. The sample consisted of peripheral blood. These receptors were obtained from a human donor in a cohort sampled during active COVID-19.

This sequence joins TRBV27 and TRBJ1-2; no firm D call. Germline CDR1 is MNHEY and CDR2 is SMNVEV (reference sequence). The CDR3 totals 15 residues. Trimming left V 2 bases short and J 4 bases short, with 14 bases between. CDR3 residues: CASSLGHGAFYGYTF. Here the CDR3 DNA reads TGTGCCAGCAGTTTAGGGCACGGCGCTTTCTATGGCTACACCTTC.

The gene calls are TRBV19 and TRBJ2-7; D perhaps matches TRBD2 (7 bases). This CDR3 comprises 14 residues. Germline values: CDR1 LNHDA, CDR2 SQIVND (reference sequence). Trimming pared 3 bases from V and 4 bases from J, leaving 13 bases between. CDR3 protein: CASSIGGGEYEQYF. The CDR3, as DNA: TGTGCCAGTAGTATCGGAGGGGGGGAATACGAGCAGTACTTC. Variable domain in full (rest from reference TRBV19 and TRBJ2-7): DGGITQSPKYLFRKEGQNVTLSCEQNLNHDAMYWYRQDPGQGLRLIYYSQIVNDFQKGDIAEGYSVSREKKESFPLTVTSAQKNPTAFYLCASSIGGGEYEQYFGPGTRLTVT.

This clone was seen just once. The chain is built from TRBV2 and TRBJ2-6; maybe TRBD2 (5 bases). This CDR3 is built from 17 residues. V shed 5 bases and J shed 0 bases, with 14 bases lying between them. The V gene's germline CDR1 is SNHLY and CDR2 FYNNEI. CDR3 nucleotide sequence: TGTGCCAGCAGTCCGGGGTGGGGTAGCTCTGGGGCCAACGTCCTGACTTTC. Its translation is CASSPGWGSSGANVLTF.

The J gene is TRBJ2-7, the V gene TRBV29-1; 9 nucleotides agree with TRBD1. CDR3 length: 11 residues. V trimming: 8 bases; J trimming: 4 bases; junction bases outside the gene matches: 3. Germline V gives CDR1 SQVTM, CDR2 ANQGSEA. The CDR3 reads CSYGQGYEQYF. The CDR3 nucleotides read TGCAGCTATGGACAGGGGTACGAGCAGTACTTC.

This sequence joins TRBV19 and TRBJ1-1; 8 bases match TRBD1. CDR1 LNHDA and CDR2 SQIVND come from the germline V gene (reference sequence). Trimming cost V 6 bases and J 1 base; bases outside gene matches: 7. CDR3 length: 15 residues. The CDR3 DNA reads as TGTGCCAGTAGCAACATCGACAGGGGGAACACTGAAGCTTTCTTT. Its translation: CASSNIDRGNTEAFF.

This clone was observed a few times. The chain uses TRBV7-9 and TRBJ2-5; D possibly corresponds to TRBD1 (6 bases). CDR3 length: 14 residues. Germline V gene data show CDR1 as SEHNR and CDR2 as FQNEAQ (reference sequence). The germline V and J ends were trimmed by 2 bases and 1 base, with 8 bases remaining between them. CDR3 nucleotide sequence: TGTGCCAGCAGCTTAACGGACAGCCAAGAGACCCAGTACTTC. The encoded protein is CASSLTDSQETQYF.

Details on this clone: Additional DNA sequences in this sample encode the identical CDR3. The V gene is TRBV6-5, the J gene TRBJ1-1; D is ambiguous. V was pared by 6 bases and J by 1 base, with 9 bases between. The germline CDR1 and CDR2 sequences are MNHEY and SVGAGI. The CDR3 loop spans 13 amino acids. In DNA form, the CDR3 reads TGTGCCAGCAGCCTTTACAGGAACACTGAAGCTTTCTTT. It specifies CASSLYRNTEAFF.

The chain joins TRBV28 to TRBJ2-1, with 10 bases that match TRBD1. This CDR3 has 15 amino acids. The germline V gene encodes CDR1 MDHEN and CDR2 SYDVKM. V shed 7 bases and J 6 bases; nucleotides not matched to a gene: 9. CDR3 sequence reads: CASTSIGTGANEQFF. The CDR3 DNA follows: TGTGCCAGCACCTCTATCGGGACAGGGGCCAATGAGCAGTTCTTC. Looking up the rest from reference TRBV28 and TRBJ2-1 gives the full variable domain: DVKVTQSSRYLVKRTGEKVFLECVQDMDHENMFWYRQDPGLGLRLIYFSYDVKMKEKGDIPEGYSVSREKKERFSLILESASTNQTSMYLCASTSIGTGANEQFFGPGTRLTVL.

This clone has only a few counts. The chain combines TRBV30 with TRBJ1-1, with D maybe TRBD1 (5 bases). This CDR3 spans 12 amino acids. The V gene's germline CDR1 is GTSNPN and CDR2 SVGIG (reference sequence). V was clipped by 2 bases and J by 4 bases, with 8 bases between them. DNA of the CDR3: TGTGCCTGGAGTCGACAGCGCACTGAAGCTTTCTTT. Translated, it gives CAWSRQRTEAFF.

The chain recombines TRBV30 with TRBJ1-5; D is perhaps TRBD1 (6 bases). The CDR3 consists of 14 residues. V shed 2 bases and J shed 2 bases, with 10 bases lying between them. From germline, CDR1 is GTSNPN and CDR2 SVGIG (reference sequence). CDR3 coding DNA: TGTGCCTGGAGTTCGGACAGAGGCAATCAGCCCCAGCATTTT. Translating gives CAWSSDRGNQPQHF.

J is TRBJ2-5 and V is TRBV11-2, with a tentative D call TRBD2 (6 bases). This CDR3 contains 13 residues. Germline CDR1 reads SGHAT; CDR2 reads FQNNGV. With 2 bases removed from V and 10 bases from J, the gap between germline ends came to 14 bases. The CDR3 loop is CASSLRGRGNQYF. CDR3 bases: TGTGCCAGCAGCTTAAGGGGACGCGGGAACCAGTACTTC.

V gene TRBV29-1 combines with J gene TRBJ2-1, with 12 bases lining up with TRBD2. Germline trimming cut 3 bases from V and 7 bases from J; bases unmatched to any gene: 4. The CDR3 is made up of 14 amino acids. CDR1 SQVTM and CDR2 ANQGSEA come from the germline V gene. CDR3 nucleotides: TGCAGCGTTGATCGACTAGCGGGAGATAATGAGCAGTTCTTC. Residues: CSVDRLAGDNEQFF.

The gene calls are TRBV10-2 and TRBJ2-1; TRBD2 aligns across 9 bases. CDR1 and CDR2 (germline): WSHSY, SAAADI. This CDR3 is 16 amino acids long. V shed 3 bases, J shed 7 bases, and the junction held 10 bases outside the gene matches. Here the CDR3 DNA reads TGCGCCAGCAGTGAAAATAGGGGACTAGCAGGGAATGAGCAGTTCTTC. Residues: CASSENRGLAGNEQFF.

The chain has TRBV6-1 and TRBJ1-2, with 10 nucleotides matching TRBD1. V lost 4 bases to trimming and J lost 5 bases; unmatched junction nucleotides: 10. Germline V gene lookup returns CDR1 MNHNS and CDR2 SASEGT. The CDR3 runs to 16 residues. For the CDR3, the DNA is TGTGCCAGCAGTGCCACCGGGACAGGGGAATGGTATGGCTACACCTTC. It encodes CASSATGTGEWYGYTF.

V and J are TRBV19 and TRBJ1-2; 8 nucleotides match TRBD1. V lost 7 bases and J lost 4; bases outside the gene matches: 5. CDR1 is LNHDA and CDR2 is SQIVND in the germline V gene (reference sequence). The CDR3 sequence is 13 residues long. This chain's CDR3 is CASKGQGVYGYTF. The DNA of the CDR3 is TGTGCCAGTAAAGGACAGGGAGTCTATGGCTACACCTTC.

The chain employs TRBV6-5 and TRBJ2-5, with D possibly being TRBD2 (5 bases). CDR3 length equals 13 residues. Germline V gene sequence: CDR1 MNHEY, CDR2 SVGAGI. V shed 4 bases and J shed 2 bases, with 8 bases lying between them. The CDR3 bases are TGTGCCAGCAGTTTAGACTATCAAGAGACCCAGTACTTC. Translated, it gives CASSLDYQETQYF.

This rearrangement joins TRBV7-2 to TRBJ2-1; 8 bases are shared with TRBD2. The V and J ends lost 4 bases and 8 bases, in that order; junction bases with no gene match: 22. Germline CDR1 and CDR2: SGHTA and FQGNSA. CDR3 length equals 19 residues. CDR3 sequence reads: CASSSPRLAGLPGRDEQFF. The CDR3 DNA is TGTGCCAGCAGCTCCCCGAGGCTAGCGGGCCTTCCCGGACGGGATGAGCAGTTCTTC. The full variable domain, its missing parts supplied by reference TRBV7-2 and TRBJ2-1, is GAGVSQSPSNKVTEKGKDVELRCDPISGHTALYWYRQSLGQGLEFLIYFQGNSAPDKSGLPSDRFSAERTGGSVSTLTIQRTQQEDSAVYLCASSSPRLAGLPGRDEQFFGPGTRLTVL.

CDR3 nucleotide sequence: TGTGCCAGCAGCCAAGGAGCCTTTGAGGGTGGACAGCCCCAGCATTTT. Translation gives CASSQGAFEGGQPQHF. The chain recombines TRBV3-1 (or the pseudogene TRBV3-2) with TRBJ1-5; D not resolved. Germline assignment: CDR1 LGHDT and CDR2 YNNKEL (reference sequence). Between the trimmed V and J ends, which lost 1 base and 7 bases, there was a span of 17 bases. The CDR3 has 16 amino acids.

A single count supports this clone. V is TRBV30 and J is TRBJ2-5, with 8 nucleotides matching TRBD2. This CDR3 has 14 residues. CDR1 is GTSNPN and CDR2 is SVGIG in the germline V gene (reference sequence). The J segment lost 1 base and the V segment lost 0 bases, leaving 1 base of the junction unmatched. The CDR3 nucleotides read TGTGCCTGGAGTGTAAGCGGGAGCCAAGAGACCCAGTACTTC. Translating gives CAWSVSGSQETQYF.

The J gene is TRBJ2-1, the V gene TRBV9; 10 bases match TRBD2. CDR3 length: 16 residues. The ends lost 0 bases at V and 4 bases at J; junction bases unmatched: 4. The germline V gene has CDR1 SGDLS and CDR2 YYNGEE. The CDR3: CASSVGVSGGYNEQFF. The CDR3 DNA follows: TGTGCCAGCAGCGTAGGAGTTAGCGGGGGGTACAATGAGCAGTTCTTC.

CDR3 region: CASSQARGGPSNQPQHF. In DNA, the CDR3 is TGTGCCAGCAGCCAGGCCCGGGGGGGGCCCAGCAATCAGCCCCAGCATTTT. This chain joins TRBV4-2 and TRBJ1-5; a possible D gene is TRBD1 (6 bases). CDR1 is LGHNA and CDR2 is YNFKEQ in the germline V gene. CDR3 length: 17 amino acids. Trimming took 3 bases from V and 1 from J, leaving 16 bases between them.

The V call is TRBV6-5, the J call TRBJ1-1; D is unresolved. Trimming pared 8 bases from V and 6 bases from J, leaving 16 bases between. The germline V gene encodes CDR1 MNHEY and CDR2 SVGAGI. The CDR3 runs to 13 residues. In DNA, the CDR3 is TGTGCCAGCTCCTCGGCCCAGCAGGCTGAAGCTTTCTTT. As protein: CASSSAQQAEAFF.

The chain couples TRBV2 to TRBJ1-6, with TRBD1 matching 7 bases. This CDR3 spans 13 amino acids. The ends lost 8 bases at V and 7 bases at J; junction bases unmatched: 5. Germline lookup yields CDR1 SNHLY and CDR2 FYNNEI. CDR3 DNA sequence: TGTGCCAGCCAGGGGACAGAAAATTCACCCCTCCACTTT. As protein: CASQGTENSPLHF.

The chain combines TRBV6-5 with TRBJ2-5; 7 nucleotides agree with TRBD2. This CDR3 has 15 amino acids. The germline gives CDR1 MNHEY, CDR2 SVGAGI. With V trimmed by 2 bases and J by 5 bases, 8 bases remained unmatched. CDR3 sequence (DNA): TGTGCCAGCAGTTACCGGGGACTACCGGGGGAGACCCAGTACTTC. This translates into CASSYRGLPGETQYF.

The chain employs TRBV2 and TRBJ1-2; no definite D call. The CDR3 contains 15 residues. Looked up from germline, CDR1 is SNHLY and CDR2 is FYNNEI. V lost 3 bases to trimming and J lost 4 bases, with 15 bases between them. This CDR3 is CASSDLRRQVYGYTF. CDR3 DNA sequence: TGTGCCAGCAGTGACCTCCGTAGGCAGGTCTATGGCTACACCTTC.

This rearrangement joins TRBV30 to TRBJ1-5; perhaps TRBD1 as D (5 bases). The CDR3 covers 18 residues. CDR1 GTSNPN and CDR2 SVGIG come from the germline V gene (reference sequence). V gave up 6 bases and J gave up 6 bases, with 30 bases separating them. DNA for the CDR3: TGTGCCTGCCGCTCCCCCCCCGGACGGGCAGGGTCGGGTCAGCCCCAGCATTTT. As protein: CACRSPPGRAGSGQPQHF.

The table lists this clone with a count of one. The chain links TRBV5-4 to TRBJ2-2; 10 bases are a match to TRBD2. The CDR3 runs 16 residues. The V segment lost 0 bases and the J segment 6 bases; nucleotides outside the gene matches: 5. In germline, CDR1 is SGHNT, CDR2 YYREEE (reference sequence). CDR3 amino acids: CASSLVTSGESGELFF. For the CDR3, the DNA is TGTGCCAGCAGCTTGGTCACTAGCGGGGAATCCGGGGAGCTGTTTTTT.